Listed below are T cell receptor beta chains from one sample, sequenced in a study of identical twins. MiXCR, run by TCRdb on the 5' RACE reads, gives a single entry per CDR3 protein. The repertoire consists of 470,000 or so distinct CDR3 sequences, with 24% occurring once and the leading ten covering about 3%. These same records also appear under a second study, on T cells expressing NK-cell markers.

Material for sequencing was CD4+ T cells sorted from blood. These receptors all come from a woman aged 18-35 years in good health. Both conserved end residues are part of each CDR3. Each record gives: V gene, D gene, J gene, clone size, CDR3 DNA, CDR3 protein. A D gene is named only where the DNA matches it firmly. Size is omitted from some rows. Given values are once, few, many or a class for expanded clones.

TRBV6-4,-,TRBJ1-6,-,TGTGCCAGCAGTTCCGACTTTAATTCACCCCTCCACTTT,CASSSDFNSPLHF
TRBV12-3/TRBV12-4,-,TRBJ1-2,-,TGTGCCAGCACCAACCGGACGGCCCATGGCTACACCTTC,CASTNRTAHGYTF
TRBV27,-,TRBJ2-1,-,TGTGCCAGCTCCGGAGCCCGGGAAGGGAATGAGCAGTTCTTC,CASSGAREGNEQFF
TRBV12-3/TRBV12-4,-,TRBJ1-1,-,TGTGCCAGCAGTTTCGTCAGATACACTGAAGCTTTCTTT,CASSFVRYTEAFF
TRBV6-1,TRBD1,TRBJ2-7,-,TGTGCCAGCACCGGGACAGGCTCCTACGAGCAGTACTTC,CASTGTGSYEQYF
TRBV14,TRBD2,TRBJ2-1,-,TGTGCCAGCGCTAGCGGGGTATACAATGAGCAGTTCTTC,CASASGVYNEQFF
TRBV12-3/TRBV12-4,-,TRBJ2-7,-,TGTGCCAGCAGTAGGGGACTGACTGCCTCCTACGAGCAGTACTTC,CASSRGLTASYEQYF
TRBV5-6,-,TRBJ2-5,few,TGTGCCAGCAGCTTGTACGGGGAAGAGACCCAGTACTTC,CASSLYGEETQYF
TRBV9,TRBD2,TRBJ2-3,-,TGTGCCAGCAGCGCCCACCCGGGGACTAGCGGAATGACAGATACGCAGTATTTT,CASSAHPGTSGMTDTQYF
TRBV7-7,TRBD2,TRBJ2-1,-,TGTGCTAGCAGCTTAGGCGGGGGGAGGTACAATGAGCAGTTCTTC,CASSLGGGRYNEQFF
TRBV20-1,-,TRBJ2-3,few,TGCAGTGCTAGGGGGTTAGATACGCAGTATTTT,CSARGLDTQYF